This TCR beta chain was identified during a study of vaccination effects on CD4 cells after COVID-19. General study points: Just 1 of 255 vaccine-induced clones in healthy recipients was cross-reactive.

Sequencing followed a ViraFEST assay step that expanded antigen-specific CD4+ T cells with viral peptide pools. Subsequent to 10 days of culture, CD4+ T cells were isolated. Vaccinees lacked prior SARS-CoV-2 infection and tested negative for nucleocapsid antibodies. This clone was detected only once. Antigen: not known. Other DNA sequences in this sample translate to the same CDR3. Germline CDR1 reads MNHNS; CDR2 reads SASEGT. The CDR3 contains 15 residues. V lost 1 base and J lost 3; bases outside the gene matches: 2. Libraries were prepared by immunoSEQ multiplex PCR; TCRdb keeps only in-frame clonotypes and omits some of them. Here the sample spans about 34,000 clones, approximately 73% being singletons.

The sequenced sample was CD4+ T cells from PBMCs cultured with HCoV-OC43 spike peptides, obtained before COVID-19 vaccination. The subset here: HCoV-OC43 spike overlapping peptide pool stimulation. The TCR sequence derives from a human donor who received a COVID-19 vaccine. This sequence joins TRBV6-1 and TRBJ2-3; 9 bases match TRBD2. The CDR3 DNA reads TGTGCCAGCAGTGAAGAGGCGGGGGGGACAGATACGCAGTATTTT. Translation: CASSEEAGGTDTQYF.